The 28 T cell receptor beta chains reported below all come from one sample, sequenced in a study of T cell repertoires in cytomegalovirus infection. One entry per CDR3 protein, called by TCRdb with MiXCR from the reads. This repertoire shows 200,000 to 300,000 distinct CDR3 sequences, approximately 13% found once; its top ten account for 8.8%. Sequences were obtained from PBMCs. The receptors shown here come from a human donor in good health (CMV status not recorded). Some clones in this sample may be carry-over from other donors' samples.

The chain employs TRBV3-1 and TRBJ2-1; D ambiguous. V was pared by 4 bases and J by 6 bases, with 10 bases between. This CDR3 contains 13 residues. The germline gives CDR1 LGHDT, CDR2 YNNKEL (reference sequence). CDR3 bases: TGTGCCAGCAGCCCTACTGAACTCAATGAGCAGTTCTTC. Translating gives CASSPTELNEQFF.

J is TRBJ1-1 and V is TRBV6-2 or TRBV6-3; D perhaps matches TRBD1 (6 bases). Germline CDR1 reads MNHEY; CDR2 reads SVGEGT. V was clipped by 6 bases and J by 2 bases, with 16 bases between them. The CDR3 runs 15 residues. In DNA form, the CDR3 reads TGTGCCAGCAGAAACCTAGAGGACAGTAACACTGAAGCTTTCTTT. Protein product: CASRNLEDSNTEAFF.

The chain uses TRBV4-1 and TRBJ2-1; maybe TRBD2 (6 bases). The V end lost 5 bases, the J end lost 7 bases, and 9 bases lay between the germline ends. The length of the CDR3 is 12 residues. Germline values: CDR1 MGHRA, CDR2 YSYEKL. The CDR3 is CASSEGRNEQFF. The CDR3 coding sequence is TGCGCCAGCAGCGAGGGGAGGAATGAGCAGTTCTTC.

CDR3 sequence: CASSYPSDEQFF. The CDR3 DNA reads as TGTGCCAGCAGTTACCCTAGCGATGAGCAGTTCTTC. This rearrangement joins TRBV6-2 or TRBV6-3 to TRBJ2-1, with D possibly TRBD2 on 6 matching bases. The CDR3 consists of 12 residues. Per germline, CDR1 MNHEY and CDR2 SVGEGT. V was trimmed by 2 bases and J by 8 bases, leaving 7 bases between them.

As for this clonotype: Possible read error: a much larger clone is one base away. The J gene is TRBJ2-5, the V gene TRBV7-9; TRBD2 agrees at 8 bases. V lost 7 bases to trimming and J lost 3 bases; unmatched junction nucleotides: 13. CDR3 length equals 16 residues. Germline assignment: CDR1 SEHNR and CDR2 FQNEAQ (reference sequence). The CDR3 sequence: CASTLLGGGTEETQYF. CDR3 DNA sequence: TGTGCCAGCACCCTTTTAGGCGGGGGGACCGAAGAGACCCAGTACTTC.

This clonotype was seen a handful of times. This may stem from a read error, because a much larger clone lies one nucleotide away. This chain joins TRBV7-3 and TRBJ2-2; 7 bases map to TRBD1. The CDR3 covers 14 residues. The germline V gene has CDR1 SGHTA and CDR2 FQGTGA. The V and J ends lost 4 bases and 4 bases, in that order; junction bases with no gene match: 3. The CDR3, as DNA: TGTGCCAGCAGCTCGGGACAGAGCACCGGGGAGCTGTTTTTT. Translation gives CASSSGQSTGELFF.

The J gene is TRBJ1-6, the V gene TRBV20-1, with 7 positions matching TRBD1. The V gene end was trimmed by 2 bases and the J gene end by 9 bases; junction bases not matched to a gene: 7. Germline assignment: CDR1 DFQATT and CDR2 SNEGSKA (reference sequence). This CDR3 contains 14 residues. CDR3 amino acids: CSARLTRDSSPLHF. The CDR3 DNA is TGCAGTGCTAGACTTACCCGGGACAGTTCACCCCTCCACTTT.

The chain links TRBV10-3 to TRBJ1-1; no firm D call. V was trimmed by 1 base and J by 3 bases, leaving 12 bases between them. The CDR3 has 15 residues. Germline V lookup: CDR1 ENHRY, CDR2 SYGVKD. The CDR3 DNA sequence: TGTGCCATCAGTGAGTACCCTCTGCCGGACACTGAAGCTTTCTTT. It is translated as CAISEYPLPDTEAFF.

Ten or more counts support this clonotype. CDR3 sequence reads: CASKSKVGTKVGNEKLFF. The CDR3 DNA reads TGTGCCAGCAAATCAAAAGTCGGGACAAAGGTCGGGAATGAAAAACTGTTTTTT. V usage is TRBV28 and J usage is TRBJ1-4; D might be TRBD1 (6 bases). This CDR3 spans 18 amino acids. Per the germline V gene, CDR1 is MDHEN and CDR2 is SYDVKM. The V end was cut by 7 bases, the J end by 5 bases, with 26 bases between.

This clonotype was picked up many times. The chain joins TRBV20-1 to TRBJ2-5; D remains ambiguous. The germline V gene encodes CDR1 DFQATT and CDR2 SNEGSKA (reference sequence). V was pared by 5 bases and J by 2 bases, with 9 bases between. The CDR3 length is 12 residues. The CDR3 DNA sequence: TGCAGTGCTTGGGCCAGGCAAGAGACCCAGTACTTC. Translation gives CSAWARQETQYF.

The table lists this clonotype with a few counts. This rearrangement joins TRBV6-5 to TRBJ1-5; TRBD1 matches 9 bases. The CDR3 contains 16 residues. Germline V gives CDR1 MNHEY, CDR2 SVGAGI. V dropped 0 bases and J dropped 4; count of bases not matched to a gene: 4. DNA of the CDR3: TGTGCCAGCAGTTACTCGAGGGACAGGGCTAATCAGCCCCAGCATTTT. Translating gives CASSYSRDRANQPQHF.

This clonotype was found a few times. The DNA of the CDR3 is TGTGCCAGCAGTTTCTCGGGGGACTATGGCTACACCTTC. Its translation: CASSFSGDYGYTF. V is TRBV12-3 or TRBV12-4 and J is TRBJ1-2; tentative D call: TRBD1 (5 bases). CDR3 length equals 13 residues. With 3 bases removed from V and 3 bases from J, the gap between germline ends came to 8 bases.

This clonotype was counted between two and nine times. It may be a read error: a sequence one base away is much more abundant. CDR3 bases: TGTGCCAGCAGCTTGGACCGAGATACGCAGTATTTT. It yields the protein CASSLDRDTQYF. This sequence joins TRBV5-4 and TRBJ2-3; D remains unclear. V dropped 0 bases and J dropped 5 bases, with 4 bases sitting between them. Germline loops: CDR1 SGHNT, CDR2 YYREEE (reference sequence). This CDR3 has 12 residues.

This clonotype was observed at least ten times. The chain combines TRBV15 with TRBJ1-1; possibly TRBD1 for D (5 bases). From germline, CDR1 is LNHNV and CDR2 YYDKDF (reference sequence). V lost 5 bases and J lost 7, with 14 bases in between. The CDR3 consists of 13 residues. CDR3 nucleotide sequence: TGTGCCACCAGCTCCAGAGGGACGGTTGAAGCTTTCTTT. Its translation: CATSSRGTVEAFF.

This clonotype appeared many times. The chain recombines TRBV6-1 with TRBJ2-1; D possibly uses TRBD1 or TRBD2 (7 bases each). Looked up from germline, CDR1 is MNHNS and CDR2 is SASEGT. The germline V and J ends were trimmed by 5 bases and 0 bases, with 14 bases remaining between them. The CDR3 is made up of 16 amino acids. Written as DNA, the CDR3 is TGTGCCAGCAGTTCCCAGGGGGGGACCTCCTACAATGAGCAGTTCTTC. Residues: CASSSQGGTSYNEQFF.

This clonotype was detected ten times or more. V is TRBV7-3 and J is TRBJ2-3, with D perhaps TRBD2 (7 bases). This CDR3 has 15 amino acids. Germline V CDR1 and CDR2: SGHTA, FQGTGA. Trimming took 8 bases from V and 5 from J, leaving 20 bases between them. The CDR3 nucleotides are TGTGCCAGCTCGCCGTCCGGGGGGCCGGGAGATACGCAGTATTTT. Its translation: CASSPSGGPGDTQYF.

In its sample, this clonotype was seen a few times. The chain recombines TRBV27 with TRBJ2-7; weak D call: TRBD2 (5 bases). This CDR3 comprises 13 residues. The germline V gene has CDR1 MNHEY and CDR2 SMNVEV (reference sequence). The germline V and J ends were trimmed by 5 bases and 1 base, with 9 bases remaining between them. CDR3 amino acids: CASSPGKSYEQYF. The CDR3 coding sequence is TGTGCCAGCAGTCCCGGGAAATCCTACGAGCAGTACTTC.

This chain joins TRBV2 and TRBJ1-2; perhaps TRBD1 as D (5 bases). The germline CDR1 and CDR2 sequences are SNHLY and FYNNEI. V was shortened by 2 bases and J by 7 bases, with 8 bases between the two germline ends. The CDR3 spans 12 residues. The CDR3 DNA is TGTGCCAGCAGTGAATCGGGACTTGGCTACACCTTC. This sequence encodes CASSESGLGYTF.

The chain recombines TRBV20-1 with TRBJ2-1; no reliable D call. This CDR3 region has 11 residues. Trimming left V 6 bases short and J 9 bases short, with 12 bases between. Looked up from germline, CDR1 is DFQATT and CDR2 is SNEGSKA (reference sequence). CDR3 sequence (DNA): TGCAGTGCGCCGTCCTGGAGTGAGCAGTTCTTC. Its translation: CSAPSWSEQFF.

V and J are TRBV12-3 or TRBV12-4 and TRBJ2-3; 7 nucleotides align to TRBD2. The CDR3 is 14 residues long. V gave up 3 bases and J gave up 5 bases; unmatched junction bases: 5. The CDR3 region has the DNA TGTGCCAGCAGTTTGGTGGGGGGGGAAGATACGCAGTATTTT. Residues: CASSLVGGEDTQYF.

This clonotype was counted at least ten times. The genes are TRBV20-1 and TRBJ2-7; D might be TRBD2 (6 bases). The CDR3 is 13 residues long. The V end lost 1 base, the J end lost 0 bases, and 7 bases lay between the germline ends. Germline CDR1 is DFQATT and CDR2 is SNEGSKA (reference sequence). CDR3 bases: TGCAGTGCTAGAGGCGGGGCCTCCTACGAGCAGTACTTC. As protein: CSARGGASYEQYF.

The chain is built from TRBV5-4 and TRBJ2-7, with TRBD1 matching 8 bases. This CDR3 is 14 amino acids long. V was pared by 4 bases and J by 4 bases, with 7 bases of the junction left unmatched. Germline V gene sequence: CDR1 SGHNT, CDR2 YYREEE (reference sequence). The CDR3 DNA sequence: TGTGCCAGCAGCATCACAGGGGGTAGTTACGAGCAGTACTTC. Its protein is CASSITGGSYEQYF.

This clonotype was observed a few times. This chain links TRBV5-1 with TRBJ2-3; the D call may be TRBD1 or TRBD2 (5 bases each). Trimming stripped 4 bases from V and 0 bases from J, with 12 bases between. Germline lookup yields CDR1 SGHRS and CDR2 YFSETQ. CDR3 length: 15 residues. CDR3 DNA sequence: TGCGCCAGCAGCCAGTCGGGGCCTAGCACAGATACGCAGTATTTT. This encodes CASSQSGPSTDTQYF.

The chain employs TRBV10-3 and TRBJ1-1, with TRBD1 matching 9 bases. Germline V gene lookup returns CDR1 ENHRY and CDR2 SYGVKD. Trimming took 10 bases from V and 1 from J; bases not matched to a gene: 7. The CDR3 is made up of 14 amino acids. CDR3 loop: CATVSDRGNTEAFF. The CDR3, as DNA: TGTGCCACCGTTTCGGACAGGGGGAACACTGAAGCTTTCTTT.

The table lists this clonotype with many counts. Written as DNA, the CDR3 is TGTGCCAGCAGCACCGGGACAGGGGGTAGCAATCAGCCCCAGCATTTT. Translating it yields CASSTGTGGSNQPQHF. The chain has TRBV7-2 and TRBJ1-5; TRBD1 agrees at 11 bases. J was trimmed by 0 bases and V by 5 bases; bases with no gene match: 3. Germline CDR1 is SGHTA and CDR2 is FQGNSA. The CDR3 has 16 amino acids.

This clonotype was counted at least ten times. The chain employs TRBV12-3 or TRBV12-4 and TRBJ2-7; 7 bases match TRBD1. The junction had 9 bases not matched to a gene; V was cut back by 6 bases and J by 7 bases. The CDR3 length is 13 residues. The CDR3 sequence is CASRGRGSREQYF. The CDR3 DNA reads as TGTGCCAGCAGGGGCAGGGGGTCGCGGGAGCAGTACTTC.

This clonotype showed up many times. The chain links TRBV7-2 to TRBJ1-6, with D unresolved. This CDR3 has 16 amino acids. The germline gives CDR1 SGHTA, CDR2 FQGNSA. The germline V and J ends were trimmed by 0 bases and 7 bases, with 13 bases remaining between them. CDR3 region: CASSLAAGKTNSPLHF. DNA for the CDR3: TGTGCCAGCAGCTTAGCTGCGGGCAAGACGAATTCACCCCTCCACTTT.

There are many counts of this clonotype. V usage is TRBV7-8 and J usage is TRBJ2-7, with TRBD1 identical over 10 bases. Trimming at V came to 1 base and at J to 6 bases, leaving 6 bases not matched to a gene. The CDR3 totals 15 residues. Germline V gene sequence: CDR1 SGHVS, CDR2 FQNEAQ. Here the CDR3 DNA reads TGTGCCAGCAGCTTAGGGACAGGGGGGACGTCCGAGCAGTACTTC. Protein product: CASSLGTGGTSEQYF.